This T cell receptor (beta chain) was captured in a study of beta chain features in type 1 diabetes. At the level of the study: When patients were set against healthy donors, age, gender and cell yields were similar. Across the samples, more than 85 million sorted cells were examined in total. Findings of the study overall: TCRB CDR3s were moderately but significantly shorter in Type 1 diabetes patients in all four CD4+ subsets.

Reverse transcription of all isolated RNA meant that expressed TCRB transcripts were sequenced. Data came from immunoSEQ multiplex PCR; TCRdb stores just in-frame clones and leaves some out. The data show 150,000 to 200,000 clones, with roughly 60% seen just once and about 0.091% held by the top ten. This clone was recorded only once. Its cognate antigen is unknown. The collection from each donor was one heparinised blood draw averaging roughly 100 mL. Sorted cells reached over 95% purity in every population. The sequence was obtained from a man aged 30 to 45 with type 1 diabetes. The specimen was naive CD4+ T cells from blood.

The CDR3 region is CASSLVILSTDTQYF. For the CDR3, the DNA is TGTGCCAGCAGCTTGGTCATACTGAGCACAGATACGCAGTATTTT. This chain uses TRBV5-6 with TRBJ2-3; the D is unclear. Trimming removed 0 bases at V and 0 bases at J, with 8 bases between. Germline CDR1 and CDR2: SGHDT and YYEEEE. The CDR3 runs to 15 residues.